This T cell receptor beta chain was found in a study of T cells after yellow fever vaccination. This CDR3 spans 14 amino acids. Germline CDR1 reads DFQATT; CDR2 reads SNEGSKA (reference sequence). The V and J ends lost 5 bases and 8 bases, in that order; junction bases with no gene match: 5. MiXCR was run by TCRdb on the 5' RACE reads, yielding one entry per CDR3 protein. Among about 26,000 distinct CDR3 sequences listed, approximately 4.8% were seen once. This clonotype appeared many times. The sequence derives from a man aged 18 to 35 who received the YFV17D yellow fever vaccine. The sequences come from PBMCs, either bulk or a sorted T-cell subset (CD4+, CD8+, memory, or dextramer-sorted; not recorded which), collected on the day of the yellow fever booster vaccination. This chain links TRBV20-1 with TRBJ2-4; the match to TRBD2 covers 14 bases. The chain's CDR3 is CSASTSGGADIQYF. In DNA form, the CDR3 reads TGCAGTGCTTCGACTAGCGGGGGGGCGGACATTCAGTACTTC.